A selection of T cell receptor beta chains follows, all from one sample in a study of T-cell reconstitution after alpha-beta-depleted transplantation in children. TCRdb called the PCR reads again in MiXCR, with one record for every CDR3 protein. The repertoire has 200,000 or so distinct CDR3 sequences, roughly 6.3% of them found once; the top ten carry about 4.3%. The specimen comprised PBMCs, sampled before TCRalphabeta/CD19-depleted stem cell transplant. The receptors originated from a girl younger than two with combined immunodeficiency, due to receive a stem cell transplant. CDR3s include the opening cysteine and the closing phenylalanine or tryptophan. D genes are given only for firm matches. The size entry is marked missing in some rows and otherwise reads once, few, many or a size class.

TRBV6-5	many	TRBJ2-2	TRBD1	TGTGCCAGCAGTTACTCGACAGGGGGGACCGGGGAGCTGTTTTTT	CASSYSTGGTGELFF
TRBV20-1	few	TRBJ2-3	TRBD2	TGCAGTGCTAGCCTAGCGGGAGGGCCCGGGGCAGATACGCAGTATTTT	CSASLAGGPGADTQYF
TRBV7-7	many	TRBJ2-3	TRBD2	TGTGCTAGCAGCCCACTAGCGGGAGAGCAAGATACGCAGTATTTT	CASSPLAGEQDTQYF
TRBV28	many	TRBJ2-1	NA	TGTGCCAGCAGCTCGGTGACCCAGCCGGATGAGCAGTTCTTC	CASSSVTQPDEQFF
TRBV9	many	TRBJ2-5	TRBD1	TGTGCCAGCAGCTCGCCACCGGGACAGGGGGCATGGGAGACCCAGTACTTC	CASSSPPGQGAWETQYF
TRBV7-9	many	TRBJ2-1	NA	TGTGCCAGCAGCTTAGGAGCGGCTGAGCAGTTCTTC	CASSLGAAEQFF
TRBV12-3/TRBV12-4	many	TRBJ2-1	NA	TGTGCCAGCAGCACAACAGGACCTGAGCAGTTCTTC	CASSTTGPEQFF
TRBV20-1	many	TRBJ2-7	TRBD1	TGCAGTGCCCCGACAGGGGACTCCTACGAGCAGTACTTC	CSAPTGDSYEQYF
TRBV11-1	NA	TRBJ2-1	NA	TGTGCCAGCAGCCAAATCCGGACAGCCAATGAGCAGTTCTTC	CASSQIRTANEQFF
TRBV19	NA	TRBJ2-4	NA	TGTGCCAGTAGCCCGCAGAGACTCACAGTCAAAAACATTCAGTACTTC	CASSPQRLTVKNIQYF
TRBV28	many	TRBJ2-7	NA	TGTGCCAGCAGTTTAATCTCCTTAGAGTACGAGCAGTACTTC	CASSLISLEYEQYF
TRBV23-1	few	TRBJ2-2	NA	TGCGCCAGCAGTCAATACTCGACAGGGAGGGTCGGGGAGCTGTTTTTT	CASSQYSTGRVGELFF
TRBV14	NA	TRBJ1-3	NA	TGTGCCAGCAGCCATATGCAGCTCCCCTCTGGAAACACCATATATTTT	CASSHMQLPSGNTIYF
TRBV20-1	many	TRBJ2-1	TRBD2	TGCAGTGCTCCTCTTAGCGGGAGCCCCCACAATGAGCAGTTCTTC	CSAPLSGSPHNEQFF
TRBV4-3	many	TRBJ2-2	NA	TGCGCCAGCAGCCCGGGAGCTTGGACGAACACCGGGGAGCTGTTTTTT	CASSPGAWTNTGELFF
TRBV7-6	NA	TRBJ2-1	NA	TGTGCCAGCAGTCAGCTTTACAATGAGCAGTTCTTC	CASSQLYNEQFF
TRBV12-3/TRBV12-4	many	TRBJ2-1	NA	TGTGCCAGCAGCGGTACCAAGCACAGGGAGGTAAACAATGAGCAGTTCTTC	CASSGTKHREVNNEQFF
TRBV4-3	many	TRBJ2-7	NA	TGCGCCAGCAGCCAAGATCTACAGAGCTCCTACGAGCAGTACTTC	CASSQDLQSSYEQYF
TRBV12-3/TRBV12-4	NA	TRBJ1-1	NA	TGTGCCAGCAGTTTACCAGGGCTTGAAGCTTTCTTT	CASSLPGLEAFF